Below, 27 T cell receptor beta chains from the same sample are listed, as sequenced in a study of blood T cell repertoires in COVID-19. Clones were sequenced by immunoSEQ multiplex PCR, and TCRdb holds only the in-frame ones, with some missing. The table has 190,000 or so clones, about nine tenths seen once. The sample taken for sequencing was peripheral blood. Receptors were obtained from a woman in her 70s with acute or convalescent COVID-19.

The chain carries TRBV2 and TRBJ2-1; 11 bases agree with TRBD2. Germline V gives CDR1 SNHLY, CDR2 FYNNEI. With 4 bases clipped from V and 10 bases from J, the junction kept 6 bases outside the gene matches. The CDR3 totals 14 residues. CDR3 nucleotides: TGTGCCAGCAGTGCTAGCGGGGGGACTGGCGAGCAGTTCTTC. This translates into CASSASGGTGEQFF.

CDR3 sequence: CASSPLRSGVHNEQFF. For the CDR3, the DNA is TGTGCCAGCAGCCCGTTACGCAGCGGGGTTCACAATGAGCAGTTCTTC. The rearrangement uses TRBV3-1 (or the pseudogene TRBV3-2) and TRBJ2-1, with TRBD2 matching over 7 bases. Germline assignment: CDR1 LGHDT and CDR2 YNNKEL (reference sequence). The CDR3 spans 16 residues. The V and J ends lost 4 bases and 5 bases, in that order; junction bases with no gene match: 11.

J is TRBJ2-3 and V is TRBV10-1; possibly TRBD1 for D (6 bases). The CDR3 totals 14 residues. The germline gives CDR1 WNHNN, CDR2 SYGVQD (reference sequence). Trimming left V 5 bases short and J 1 base short, with 10 bases between. The CDR3 DNA is TGCGCCAGCAGTAAAGGGGGAGGCACAGATACGCAGTATTTT. Translating it yields CASSKGGGTDTQYF.

The chain links TRBV5-1 to TRBJ2-2, with D hard to call. The CDR3 is 14 amino acids. V was trimmed by 2 bases and J by 0 bases, leaving 5 bases between them. Germline assignment: CDR1 SGHRS and CDR2 YFSETQ. The DNA for the CDR3 is TGCGCCAGCAGCTTCACGGCGAACACCGGGGAGCTGTTTTTT. It specifies CASSFTANTGELFF.

This chain uses TRBV12-3 or TRBV12-4 with TRBJ2-1; D possibly corresponds to TRBD2 (7 bases). V dropped 10 bases and J dropped 9 bases, with 13 bases sitting between them. This CDR3 region has 11 residues. The DNA for the CDR3 is TGTGCCATAGGGAGGGGGGGTGAGCAGTTCTTC. It yields the protein CAIGRGGEQFF.

A word on this clone: Other nucleotide sequences in the sample specify the same CDR3. The chain is built from TRBV3-1 (or the pseudogene TRBV3-2) and TRBJ1-1, with 7 bases identical to TRBD1. V dropped 1 base and J dropped 4; count of bases not matched to a gene: 0. Per the germline V gene, CDR1 is LGHDT and CDR2 is YNNKEL (reference sequence). This CDR3 comprises 13 residues. As DNA, the CDR3 is TGTGCCAGCAGCCAAGCAGGGGGCACTGAAGCTTTCTTT. Its translation: CASSQAGGTEAFF.

A single count supports this clone. The chain employs TRBV10-3 and TRBJ2-3; the D gene is possibly TRBD2 (6 bases). The CDR3 is 12 amino acids. The V and J ends lost 11 bases and 2 bases respectively, with 11 bases between them. Germline V gene lookup returns CDR1 ENHRY and CDR2 SYGVKD. The CDR3 is CAVGGNTDTQYF. The CDR3, as DNA: TGTGCCGTCGGGGGAAACACAGATACGCAGTATTTT.

The chain has TRBV28 and TRBJ2-1; the match to TRBD2 covers 7 bases. CDR3 length: 15 amino acids. CDR1 is MDHEN, CDR2 SYDVKM, per germline. V gave up 11 bases and J gave up 0 bases; unmatched junction bases: 10. The CDR3, as DNA: TGTGCCGGTGGAAGAGGCGGGGGCTCCTACAATGAGCAGTTCTTC. This gives the protein CAGGRGGGSYNEQFF.

The chain recombines TRBV24-1 with TRBJ2-3; D is perhaps TRBD2 (5 bases). This CDR3 is built from 12 residues. V was pared by 4 bases and J by 6 bases, with 7 bases between. In germline, CDR1 is KGHDR, CDR2 SFDVKD. CDR3 DNA sequence: TGTGCCACCAGTGAAACTAGGGATACGCAGTATTTT. Protein sequence: CATSETRDTQYF.

The chain uses TRBV18 and TRBJ1-1; D call uncertain. Trimming took 3 bases from V and 1 from J, leaving 9 bases between them. Per germline, CDR1 KGHSH and CDR2 LQKENI. CDR3 length equals 14 residues. The CDR3 nucleotides are TGTGCCAGCTCACCGAACAGAGAGAACACTGAAGCTTTCTTT. As protein: CASSPNRENTEAFF.

The rearrangement links TRBV6-1 to TRBJ1-4, with TRBD1 matching 8 bases. J lost 4 bases, V lost 1 base, and 5 bases had no gene match. In germline, CDR1 is MNHNS, CDR2 SASEGT. The CDR3 is 16 residues long. The CDR3 nucleotides are TGTGCCAGCAGTGAAGTCAGGGGGCAGGGTAATGAAAAACTGTTTTTT. Its protein is CASSEVRGQGNEKLFF.

This clone was seen just once. The chain links TRBV5-6 to TRBJ1-2; 8 bases match TRBD1. Trimming removed 0 bases from V and 8 bases from J; junction bases left unmatched: 6. The CDR3 is 14 residues long. Germline CDR1 is SGHDT and CDR2 is YYEEEE. The CDR3 spells CASSLATGVAGYTF. For the CDR3, the DNA is TGTGCCAGCAGCTTGGCGACAGGGGTCGCCGGCTACACCTTC. The full variable domain, in which reference TRBV5-6 and TRBJ1-2 provide the parts outside the CDR3, is DAGVTQSPTHLIKTRGQQVTLRCSPKSGHDTVSWYQQALGQGPQFIFQYYEEEERQRGNFPDRFSGHQFPNYSSELNVNALLLGDSALYLCASSLATGVAGYTFGSGTRLTVV.

The chain carries TRBV6-5 and TRBJ1-5, with D possibly being TRBD1 (6 bases). CDR3 length equals 13 residues. V dropped 7 bases and J dropped 7 bases, with 14 bases sitting between them. CDR1 is MNHEY, CDR2 SVGAGI, per germline. The CDR3 bases are TGTGCCAGCAAGGAGACAGGTAGGCAGCCCCAGCATTTT. Protein: CASKETGRQPQHF.

This clone was detected once. The V call is TRBV9, the J call TRBJ2-7; 9 bases map to TRBD1. The CDR3 has 14 amino acids. The germline gives CDR1 SGDLS, CDR2 YYNGEE. Unmatched junction bases numbered 7, after V lost 4 bases and J lost 5 bases. This CDR3 is CASSLSTGGDEQYF. The CDR3 coding sequence is TGTGCCAGCAGCCTCAGCACAGGGGGCGACGAGCAGTACTTC.

The V call is TRBV6-5, the J call TRBJ2-2; TRBD2 matches at 10 bases. V was clipped by 7 bases and J by 4 bases; unmatched bases: 3. Per the germline V gene, CDR1 is MNHEY and CDR2 is SVGAGI. This CDR3 is 14 amino acids long. The CDR3 here is CASTKRGGTGELFF. The CDR3 bases are TGTGCCAGCACCAAGCGGGGGGGCACCGGGGAGCTGTTTTTT.

A remark on this clone: Other DNA sequences from this sample encode an identical CDR3 as well. The V call is TRBV5-1, the J call TRBJ1-2; no firm D call. The V end was cut by 0 bases, the J end by 2 bases, with 8 bases between. The CDR3 covers 14 residues. Germline V gene data show CDR1 as SGHRS and CDR2 as YFSETQ. The DNA for the CDR3 is TGCGCCAGCAGCTTGGAAGGCAGGAACTATGGCTACACCTTC. Protein sequence: CASSLEGRNYGYTF.

The chain recombines TRBV29-1 with TRBJ2-2; D gene ambiguous. Per the germline V gene, CDR1 is SQVTM and CDR2 is ANQGSEA. V was cut by 4 bases and J by 6 bases, with 9 bases left in between. This CDR3 is 12 amino acids long. Written as DNA, the CDR3 is TGCAGCGTTGGTTTGGGCGCCGGGGAGCTGTTTTTT. It encodes CSVGLGAGELFF.

The gene calls are TRBV20-1 and TRBJ2-5; D is uncertain. CDR3 length: 10 amino acids. Germline V gives CDR1 DFQATT, CDR2 SNEGSKA (reference sequence). The V gene lost 6 bases and the J gene lost 3 bases, with 5 bases spanning the gap. The CDR3 loop reads CSALKETQYF. CDR3 in DNA: TGCAGTGCCTTAAAAGAGACCCAGTACTTC.

This clone has only a few counts. The CDR3 coding sequence is TGCGCCAGCAGCTTGGTACAGGACTATGGCTACACCTTC. As protein: CASSLVQDYGYTF. The chain has TRBV5-1 and TRBJ1-2, with D possibly TRBD1 on 5 matching bases. Trimming stripped 0 bases from V and 3 bases from J, with 6 bases between. This CDR3 contains 13 residues. Germline CDR1 SGHRS, CDR2 YFSETQ.

The chain carries TRBV4-3 and TRBJ2-2, with 14 positions matching TRBD2. The CDR3 sequence is 17 residues long. With 4 bases clipped from V and 6 bases from J, the junction kept 7 bases outside the gene matches. CDR1 is LGHNA, CDR2 YSLEER, per germline. CDR3 loop: CASSLGGLAGAPGELFF. The CDR3 DNA sequence: TGCGCCAGCAGCCTAGGGGGACTAGCGGGAGCCCCCGGGGAGCTGTTTTTT.

This clone appeared once. The V gene is TRBV5-5, the J gene TRBJ1-6, with D maybe TRBD1 (6 bases). V lost 0 bases, J lost 5 bases, and 12 bases lay in between. Germline CDR1 and CDR2: SGHKS and YYEKEE (reference sequence). The CDR3 is 16 residues long. CDR3 in amino acids: CASSLARGHNNSPLHF. CDR3 coding DNA: TGTGCCAGCAGCTTGGCCAGGGGCCACAATAATTCACCCCTCCACTTT.

The genes are TRBV5-1 and TRBJ2-1; 10 nucleotides agree with TRBD2. Germline loops: CDR1 SGHRS, CDR2 YFSETQ. V dropped 3 bases and J dropped 0; count of bases not matched to a gene: 6. The CDR3 contains 17 residues. The CDR3 reads CASSSGLAASSYNEQFF. The CDR3, as DNA: TGCGCCAGCAGCTCCGGACTAGCGGCGAGCTCCTACAATGAGCAGTTCTTC.

This sequence joins TRBV2 and TRBJ2-5; D might be TRBD2 (6 bases). Trimming removed 6 bases from V and 2 bases from J, with 10 bases in between. The CDR3 spans 13 residues. Germline V gene sequence: CDR1 SNHLY, CDR2 FYNNEI. The CDR3 sequence: CASRVAEQETQYF. CDR3 DNA: TGTGCCAGCAGAGTAGCGGAACAAGAGACCCAGTACTTC. Drawing the rest from reference TRBV2 and TRBJ2-5, the complete variable domain is EPEVTQTPSHQVTQMGQEVILRCVPISNHLYFYWYRQILGQKVEFLVSFYNNEISEKSEIFDDQFSVERPDGSNFTLKIRSTKLEDSAMYFCASRVAEQETQYFGPGTRLLVL.

The V and J genes are TRBV7-2 and TRBJ2-2; the D is unclear. V was shortened by 5 bases and J by 7 bases, with 11 bases between the two germline ends. This CDR3 has 13 residues. Germline CDR1 is SGHTA and CDR2 is FQGNSA. Here the CDR3 reads CASSPQIYGELFF. In DNA form, the CDR3 reads TGTGCCAGCAGCCCACAGATATACGGGGAGCTGTTTTTT.

In DNA form, the CDR3 reads TGTGCCAGTAGCCCCCCGACAGAGGATGGCTACACCTTC. Translation: CASSPPTEDGYTF. The V call is TRBV19, the J call TRBJ1-2, with D perhaps matching TRBD1 (5 bases). V gave up 6 bases and J gave up 6 bases, with 14 bases separating them. The length of the CDR3 is 13 residues. CDR1 and CDR2 (germline): LNHDA, SQIVND (reference sequence).

This rearrangement joins TRBV19 to TRBJ1-3, with TRBD1 as a possible D gene (5 bases). From germline, CDR1 is LNHDA and CDR2 SQIVND (reference sequence). V lost 4 bases and J lost 0, with 13 bases in between. The CDR3 runs to 16 residues. Here the CDR3 reads CASSTPVGDSGNTIYF. The CDR3, as DNA: TGTGCCAGTAGTACCCCCGTAGGGGACTCTGGAAACACCATATATTTT.

The rearrangement uses TRBV2 and TRBJ1-1, with D tentatively TRBD1 (6 bases). V lost 6 bases and J 1 base, leaving 9 bases between the germline ends. Germline CDR1 and CDR2: SNHLY and FYNNEI. CDR3 size: 13 residues. The CDR3 loop reads CASRGHANTEAFF. DNA for the CDR3: TGTGCCAGCAGGGGACACGCGAACACTGAAGCTTTCTTT.